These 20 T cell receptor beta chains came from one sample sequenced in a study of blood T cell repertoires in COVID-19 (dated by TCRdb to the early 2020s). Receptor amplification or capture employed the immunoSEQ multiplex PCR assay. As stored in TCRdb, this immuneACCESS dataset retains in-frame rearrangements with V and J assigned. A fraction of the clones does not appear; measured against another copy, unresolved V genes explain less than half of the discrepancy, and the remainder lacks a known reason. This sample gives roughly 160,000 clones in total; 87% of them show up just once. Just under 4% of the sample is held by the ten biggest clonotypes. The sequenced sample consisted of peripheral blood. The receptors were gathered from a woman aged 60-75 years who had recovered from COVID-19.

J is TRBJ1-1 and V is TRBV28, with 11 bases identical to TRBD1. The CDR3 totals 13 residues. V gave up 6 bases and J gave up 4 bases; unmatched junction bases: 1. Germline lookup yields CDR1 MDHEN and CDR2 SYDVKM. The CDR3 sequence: CASRDRGLTEAFF. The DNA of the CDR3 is TGTGCCAGCAGGGACAGGGGGCTCACTGAAGCTTTCTTT.

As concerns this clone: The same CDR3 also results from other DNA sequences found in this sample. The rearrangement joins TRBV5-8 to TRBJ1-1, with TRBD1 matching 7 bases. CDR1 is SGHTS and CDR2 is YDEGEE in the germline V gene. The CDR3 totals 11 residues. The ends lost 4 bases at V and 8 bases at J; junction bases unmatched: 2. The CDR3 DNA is TGTGCCAGCAGCCCAGGGGGGGAAGCTTTCTTT. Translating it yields CASSPGGEAFF.

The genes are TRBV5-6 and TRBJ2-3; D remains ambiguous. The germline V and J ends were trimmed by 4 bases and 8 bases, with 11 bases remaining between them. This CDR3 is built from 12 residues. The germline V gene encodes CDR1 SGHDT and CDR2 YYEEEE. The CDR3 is CASSQNEVTQYF. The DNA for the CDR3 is TGTGCCAGCAGCCAGAACGAAGTTACGCAGTATTTT.

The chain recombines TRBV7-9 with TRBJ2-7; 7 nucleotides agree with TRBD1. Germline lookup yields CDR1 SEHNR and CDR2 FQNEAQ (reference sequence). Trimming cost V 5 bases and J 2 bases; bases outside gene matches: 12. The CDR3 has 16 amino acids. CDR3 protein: CASSPPGTARPYEQYF. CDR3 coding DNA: TGTGCCAGCAGCCCACCCGGGACAGCCCGACCCTACGAGCAGTACTTC.

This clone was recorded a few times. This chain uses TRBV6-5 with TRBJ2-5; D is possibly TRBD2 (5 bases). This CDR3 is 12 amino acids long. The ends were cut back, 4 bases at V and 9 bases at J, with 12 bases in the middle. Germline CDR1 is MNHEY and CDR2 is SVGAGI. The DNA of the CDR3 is TGTGCCAGCAGTTCCCGTAACGGGGCCCAGTACTTC. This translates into CASSSRNGAQYF.

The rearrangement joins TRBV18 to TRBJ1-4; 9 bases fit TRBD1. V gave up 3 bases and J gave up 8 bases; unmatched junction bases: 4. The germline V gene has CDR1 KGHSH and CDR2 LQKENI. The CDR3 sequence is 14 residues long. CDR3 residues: CASSPDRGGEKLFF. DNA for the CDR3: TGTGCCAGCTCACCGGACAGGGGCGGAGAAAAACTGTTTTTT.

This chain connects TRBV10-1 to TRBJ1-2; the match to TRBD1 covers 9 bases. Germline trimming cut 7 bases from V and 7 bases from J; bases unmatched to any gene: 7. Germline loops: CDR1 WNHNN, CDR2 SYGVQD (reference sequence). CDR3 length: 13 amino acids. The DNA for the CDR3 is TGCGCCAGCAAAGCGAGGGACAGGGCTGGCTACACCTTC. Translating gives CASKARDRAGYTF.

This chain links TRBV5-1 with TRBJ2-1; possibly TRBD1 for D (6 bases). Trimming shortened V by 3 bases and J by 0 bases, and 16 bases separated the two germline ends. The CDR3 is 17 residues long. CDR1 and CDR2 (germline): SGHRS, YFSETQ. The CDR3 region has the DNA TGCGCCAGCAGCTGGGGGCCAGGAGTGGGCTCCTACAATGAGCAGTTCTTC. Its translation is CASSWGPGVGSYNEQFF.

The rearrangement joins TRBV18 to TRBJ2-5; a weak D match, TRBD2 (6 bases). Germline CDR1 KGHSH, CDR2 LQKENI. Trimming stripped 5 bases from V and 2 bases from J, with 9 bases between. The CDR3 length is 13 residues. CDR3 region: CASSGGLQETQYF. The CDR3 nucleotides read TGTGCCAGCTCAGGGGGGTTGCAAGAGACCCAGTACTTC. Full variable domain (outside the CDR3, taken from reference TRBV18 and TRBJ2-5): NAGVMQNPRHLVRRRGQEARLRCSPMKGHSHVYWYRQLPEEGLKFMVYLQKENIIDESGMPKERFSAEFPKEGPSILRIQQVVRGDSAAYFCASSGGLQETQYFGPGTRLLVL.

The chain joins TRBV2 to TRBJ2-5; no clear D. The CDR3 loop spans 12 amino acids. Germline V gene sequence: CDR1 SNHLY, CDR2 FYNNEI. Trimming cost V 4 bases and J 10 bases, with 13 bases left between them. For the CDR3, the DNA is TGTGCCAGCAGTGGACTCAATTCGGGCCAGTACTTC. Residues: CASSGLNSGQYF. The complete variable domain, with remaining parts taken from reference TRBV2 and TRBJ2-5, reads EPEVTQTPSHQVTQMGQEVILRCVPISNHLYFYWYRQILGQKVEFLVSFYNNEISEKSEIFDDQFSVERPDGSNFTLKIRSTKLEDSAMYFCASSGLNSGQYFGPGTRLLVL.

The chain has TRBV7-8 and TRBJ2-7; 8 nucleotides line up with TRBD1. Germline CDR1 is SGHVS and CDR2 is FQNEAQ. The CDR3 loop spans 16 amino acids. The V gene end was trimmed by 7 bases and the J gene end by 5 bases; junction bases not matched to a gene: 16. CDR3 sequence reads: CASTPFPGQGDNEQYF. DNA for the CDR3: TGTGCCAGCACCCCATTCCCAGGACAGGGTGACAACGAGCAGTACTTC. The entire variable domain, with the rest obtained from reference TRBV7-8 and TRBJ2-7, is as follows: GAGVSQSPRYKVAKRGQDVALRCDPISGHVSLFWYQQALGQGPEFLTYFQNEAQLDKSGLPSDRFFAERPEGSVSTLKIQRTQQEDSAVYLCASTPFPGQGDNEQYFGPGTRLTVT.

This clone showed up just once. The CDR3 DNA reads as TGTGCCAGCAGCCCATTGTGGAGCGGGGAGCTGTTTTTT. It yields the protein CASSPLWSGELFF. J is TRBJ2-2 and V is TRBV3-1 (or the pseudogene TRBV3-2); D is unresolved. V lost 4 bases and J lost 7, with 10 bases in between. Germline V gene lookup returns CDR1 LGHDT and CDR2 YNNKEL (reference sequence). The CDR3 consists of 13 residues.

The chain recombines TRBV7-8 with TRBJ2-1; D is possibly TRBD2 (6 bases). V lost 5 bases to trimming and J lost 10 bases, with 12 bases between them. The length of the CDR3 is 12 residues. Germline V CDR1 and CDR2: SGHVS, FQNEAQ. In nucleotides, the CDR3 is TGTGCCAGCAGCCTACTAGCCGCCGAGCAGTTCTTC. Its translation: CASSLLAAEQFF.

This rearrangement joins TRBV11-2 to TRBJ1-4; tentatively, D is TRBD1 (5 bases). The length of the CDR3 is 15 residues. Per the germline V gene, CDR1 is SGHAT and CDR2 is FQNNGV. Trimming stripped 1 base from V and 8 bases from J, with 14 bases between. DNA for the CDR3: TGTGCCAGCAGCTTAGTGCGGGGCAGGGACGAAAAACTGTTTTTT. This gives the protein CASSLVRGRDEKLFF.

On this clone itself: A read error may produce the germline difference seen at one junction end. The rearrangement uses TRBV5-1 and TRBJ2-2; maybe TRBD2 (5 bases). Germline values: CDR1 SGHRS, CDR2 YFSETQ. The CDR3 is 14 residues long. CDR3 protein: CASSLASTTGELFF. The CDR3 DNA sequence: TGCGCCAGCAGCTTGGCCAGTACTACCGGGGAACTGTTTTTT.

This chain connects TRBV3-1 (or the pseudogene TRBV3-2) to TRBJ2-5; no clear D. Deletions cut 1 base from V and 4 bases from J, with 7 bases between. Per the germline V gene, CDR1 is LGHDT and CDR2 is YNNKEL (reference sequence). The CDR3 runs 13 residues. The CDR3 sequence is CASSQVARETQYF. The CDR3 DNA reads TGTGCCAGCAGCCAAGTCGCGAGAGAGACCCAGTACTTC.

CDR3 in amino acids: CASSLGGSTALYEQYF. The CDR3 nucleotides are TGCGCCAGCAGCTTAGGAGGGTCGACGGCCCTCTACGAGCAGTACTTC. The chain joins TRBV5-1 to TRBJ2-7, with D tentatively TRBD2 (6 bases). The V end lost 2 bases, the J end lost 3 bases, and 18 bases lay between the germline ends. The V gene's germline CDR1 is SGHRS and CDR2 YFSETQ. The CDR3 has 16 residues.

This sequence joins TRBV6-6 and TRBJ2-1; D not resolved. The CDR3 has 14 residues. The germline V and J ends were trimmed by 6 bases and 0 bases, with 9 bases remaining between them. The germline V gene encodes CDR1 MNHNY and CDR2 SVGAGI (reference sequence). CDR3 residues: CASSPHSSYNEQFF. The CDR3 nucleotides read TGTGCCAGCAGCCCTCACTCCTCCTACAATGAGCAGTTCTTC.

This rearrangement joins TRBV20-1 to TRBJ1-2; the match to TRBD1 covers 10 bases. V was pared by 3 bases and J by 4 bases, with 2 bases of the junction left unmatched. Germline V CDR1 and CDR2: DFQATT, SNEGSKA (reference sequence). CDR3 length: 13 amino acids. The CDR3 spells CSASGQGGYGYTF. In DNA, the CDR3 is TGCAGTGCTAGTGGACAGGGGGGCTATGGCTACACCTTC.

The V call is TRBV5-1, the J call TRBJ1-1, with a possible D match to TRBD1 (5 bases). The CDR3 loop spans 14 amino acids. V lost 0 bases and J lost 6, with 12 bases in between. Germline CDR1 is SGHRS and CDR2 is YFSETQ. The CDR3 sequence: CASSLGTWGPEAFF. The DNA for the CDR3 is TGCGCCAGCAGCTTGGGCACTTGGGGCCCTGAAGCTTTCTTT. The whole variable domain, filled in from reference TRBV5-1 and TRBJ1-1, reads KAGVTQTPRYLIKTRGQQVTLSCSPISGHRSVSWYQQTPGQGLQFLFEYFSETQRNKGNFPGRFSGRQFSNSRSEMNVSTLELGDSALYLCASSLGTWGPEAFFGQGTRLTVV.